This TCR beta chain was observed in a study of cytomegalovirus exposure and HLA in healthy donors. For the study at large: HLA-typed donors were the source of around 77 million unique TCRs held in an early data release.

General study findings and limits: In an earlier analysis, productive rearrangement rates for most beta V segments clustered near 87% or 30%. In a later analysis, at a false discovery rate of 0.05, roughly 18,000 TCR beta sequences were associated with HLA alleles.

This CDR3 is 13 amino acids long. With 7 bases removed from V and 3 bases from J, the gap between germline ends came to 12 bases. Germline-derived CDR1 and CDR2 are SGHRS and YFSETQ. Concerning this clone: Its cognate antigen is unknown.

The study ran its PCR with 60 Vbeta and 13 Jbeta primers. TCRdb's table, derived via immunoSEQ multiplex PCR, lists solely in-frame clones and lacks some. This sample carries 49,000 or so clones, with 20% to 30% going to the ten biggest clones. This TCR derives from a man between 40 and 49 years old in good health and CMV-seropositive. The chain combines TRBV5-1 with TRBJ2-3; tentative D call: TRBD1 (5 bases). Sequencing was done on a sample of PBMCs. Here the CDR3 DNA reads TGCGCCAGCGGGTCTGCAGGGACAGATACGCAGTATTTT. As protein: CASGSAGTDTQYF.